The rows below give T cell receptor beta chains drawn from one sample of a study of blood T cells in healthy people across ages. TCRdb independently ran MiXCR on the 5' RACE reads; one entry per CDR3 protein. The table lists approximately 690,000 distinct CDR3 sequences, approximately 40% of them singletons. Sequenced material: blood. Receptors originate from a man at least 80 years old in good health. The conserved cysteine and the conserved F or W are not part of the CDR3 here. A D gene is named only where the DNA matches it firmly.

V	D	J	CDR3
TRBV6-2/TRBV6-3	TRBD1	TRBJ2-1	ASSYWGQGAVNEQF
TRBV20-1	TRBD1	TRBJ2-5	SALKAGQAETQY
TRBV2	NA	TRBJ1-5	ASSRRRDKGNQPQH
TRBV6-5	TRBD1	TRBJ2-7	ASSYSGQAITYEQY
TRBV12-3/TRBV12-4	TRBD2	TRBJ2-3	ASNPSLAASADTQY
TRBV7-9	TRBD1	TRBJ1-4	ASSSTGVEKLF
TRBV28	TRBD1	TRBJ2-5	ASSLPGTGARETQY
TRBV27	NA	TRBJ2-3	ASSGGAGDTQY
TRBV20-1	NA	TRBJ2-3	SADTVTDTQY
TRBV15	NA	TRBJ2-1	ATSRVGGEVDEQF
TRBV4-3	NA	TRBJ2-7	ASSQETWGADSYEQY
TRBV4-3	TRBD1	TRBJ1-2	ASSLRTGGVQGYT
TRBV12-3/TRBV12-4	NA	TRBJ1-2	ASSPVNYGYT
TRBV7-2	TRBD2	TRBJ2-3	ASSLAGAWSGDTDTQY
TRBV7-8	TRBD2	TRBJ2-3	ASSPLSGRDTQY
TRBV24-1	TRBD1	TRBJ1-2	ATRPQGTSEVGYT
TRBV6-1	NA	TRBJ2-1	ASSVGSSYNEQF
TRBV6-1	NA	TRBJ1-3	AGGYSGNTIY
TRBV5-4	NA	TRBJ2-7	ASSLDGLDSYEQY
TRBV20-1	TRBD2	TRBJ2-1	SAPLAGGPSGEQF
TRBV6-1	NA	TRBJ2-3	ASSEAGGADTQY
TRBV4-3	TRBD2	TRBJ2-3	ASSQLAGEYTDTQY
TRBV9	NA	TRBJ2-5	ASSPRQQETQY
TRBV6-5	TRBD2	TRBJ2-1	ASTRGAYNEQF
TRBV5-1	NA	TRBJ2-3	ASSLGAVTDTQY
TRBV14	NA	TRBJ1-2	ASSQESVIYGYT
TRBV20-1	TRBD2	NA	SASGGSLRGGSEQY
TRBV5-6	TRBD2	TRBJ2-7	ASSLLTGGPYEQY
TRBV7-8	TRBD2	TRBJ2-3	ASNRGGSYTDTQY
TRBV12-3/TRBV12-4	NA	TRBJ2-7	ASSPQGIDEQY
TRBV6-2/TRBV6-3	TRBD2	TRBJ2-5	ASSSPSSGQETQY
TRBV9	TRBD2	TRBJ2-5	ASSVGLADSYNEQY
TRBV7-2	NA	TRBJ1-5	ASSPLKDQPQH